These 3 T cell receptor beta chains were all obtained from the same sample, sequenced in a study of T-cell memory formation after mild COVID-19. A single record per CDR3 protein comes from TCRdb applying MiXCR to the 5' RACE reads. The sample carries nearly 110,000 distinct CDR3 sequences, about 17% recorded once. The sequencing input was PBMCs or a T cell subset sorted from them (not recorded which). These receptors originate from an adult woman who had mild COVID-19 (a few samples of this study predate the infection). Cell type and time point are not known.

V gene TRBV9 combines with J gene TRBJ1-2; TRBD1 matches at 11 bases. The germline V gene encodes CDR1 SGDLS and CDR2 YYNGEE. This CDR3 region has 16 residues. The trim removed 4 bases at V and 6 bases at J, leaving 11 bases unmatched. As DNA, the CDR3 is TGTGCCAGCAGCATGTCGGACAGGGGGCTAGGGCATGGCTACACCTTC. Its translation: CASSMSDRGLGHGYTF.

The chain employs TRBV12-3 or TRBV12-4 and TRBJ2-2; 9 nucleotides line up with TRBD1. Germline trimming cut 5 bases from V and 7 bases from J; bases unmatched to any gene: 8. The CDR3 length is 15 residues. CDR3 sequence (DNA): TGTGCCAGCAGTACCTCCGGGACAGGGATCGGGGAGCTGTTTTTT. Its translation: CASSTSGTGIGELFF.

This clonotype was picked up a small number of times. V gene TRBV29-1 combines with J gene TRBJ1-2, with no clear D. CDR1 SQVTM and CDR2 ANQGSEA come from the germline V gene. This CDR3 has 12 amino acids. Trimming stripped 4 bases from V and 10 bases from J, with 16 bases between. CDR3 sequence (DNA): TGCAGCGTTGTAGACACCGGCCCCCTCTACACCTTC. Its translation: CSVVDTGPLYTF.